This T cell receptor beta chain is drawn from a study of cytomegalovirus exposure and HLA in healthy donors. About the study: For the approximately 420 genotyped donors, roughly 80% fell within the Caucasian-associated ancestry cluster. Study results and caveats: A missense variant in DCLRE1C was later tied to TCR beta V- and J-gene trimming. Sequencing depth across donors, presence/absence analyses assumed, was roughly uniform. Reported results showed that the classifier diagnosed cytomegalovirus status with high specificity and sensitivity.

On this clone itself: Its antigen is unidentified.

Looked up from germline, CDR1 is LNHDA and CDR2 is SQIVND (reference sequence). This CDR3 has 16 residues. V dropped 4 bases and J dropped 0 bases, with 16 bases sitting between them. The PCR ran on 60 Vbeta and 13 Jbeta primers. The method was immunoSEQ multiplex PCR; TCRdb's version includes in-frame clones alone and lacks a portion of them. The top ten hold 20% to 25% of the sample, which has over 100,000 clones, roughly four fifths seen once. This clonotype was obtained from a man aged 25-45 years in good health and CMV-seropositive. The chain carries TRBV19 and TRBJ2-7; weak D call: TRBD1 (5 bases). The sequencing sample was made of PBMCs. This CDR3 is CASSSAPGLHSYEQYF. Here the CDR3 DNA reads TGTGCCAGTAGTAGCGCCCCAGGGCTACACTCCTACGAGCAGTACTTC.